This is a list of T cell receptor beta chains from one sample in a study of blood T cell repertoires in COVID-19. Repertoires were generated with immunoSEQ multiplex PCR, while TCRdb's copy carries only in-frame clones and drops some. Among approximately 110,000 clones listed, approximately 70% were seen once. Sequences were obtained from peripheral blood. The receptors come from a man older than 75 with acute or convalescent COVID-19. Each CDR3 is given with its conserved first and last residue. A D gene is named only where the DNA matches it firmly. Where a row states a size, it is once, few, many or the class of an expanded clone; other rows omit it.

CASSIRGLGYTF	TGTGCCAGCAGCATCAGGGGGCTTGGCTACACCTTC	-	TRBD1	TRBJ1-2	TRBV2
CASSPPSGSETQYF	TGTGCCAGCAGCCCCCCGTCGGGTAGTGAGACCCAGTACTTC	few	-	TRBJ2-5	TRBV5-4
CSVEALRELGEQFF	TGCAGCGTTGAAGCCCTGCGGGAGTTGGGTGAGCAGTTCTTC	-	TRBD2	TRBJ2-1	TRBV29-1
CASFSDSAYEQYF	TGTGCCAGCTTCTCGGACTCGGCCTACGAGCAGTACTTC	-	-	TRBJ2-7	TRBV2
CASSSGLAGVAGNEQFF	TGCGCCAGCAGCTCGGGACTAGCGGGAGTAGCGGGCAATGAGCAGTTCTTC	few	TRBD2	TRBJ2-1	TRBV4-1
CASSTPGGPYPRYSNQPQHF	TGTGCCAGTAGTACCCCCGGGGGTCCCTACCCCCGATATAGCAATCAGCCCCAGCATTTT	-	-	TRBJ1-5	TRBV19
CASSPSRAVAEAFF	TGTGCCAGCAGCCCGAGCAGGGCCGTCGCTGAAGCTTTCTTT	-	-	TRBJ1-1	TRBV3-1/TRBV3-2
CASSITSGRYNEQFF	TGTGCCAGTAGTATCACTAGCGGCCGTTACAATGAGCAGTTCTTC	-	TRBD2	TRBJ2-1	TRBV19
CASSLSGGHEQFF	TGTGCCAGCAGTTTATCGGGGGGACATGAGCAGTTCTTC	many	-	TRBJ2-1	TRBV27
CASSQANSGVGTQYF	TGTGCCAGCAGCCAAGCCAATAGCGGGGTTGGGACCCAGTACTTC	few	TRBD2	TRBJ2-5	TRBV4-2
CASSLGGLSGSYEQYF	TGTGCCAGCAGCTTAGGGGGACTCAGCGGCTCCTACGAGCAGTACTTC	-	-	TRBJ2-7	TRBV7-9
CATSDLASGTYEQYF	TGTGCCACCAGTGATTTAGCTAGCGGTACCTACGAGCAGTACTTC	-	TRBD2	TRBJ2-7	TRBV24-1
CATSDGSGDKNIQYF	TGTGCCACCAGTGATGGATCGGGGGATAAAAACATTCAGTACTTC	-	-	TRBJ2-4	TRBV24-1
CASSAVSQAYYGYTF	TGTGCCAGCAGCGCTGTTTCACAGGCATACTATGGCTACACCTTC	-	-	TRBJ1-2	TRBV9
CASSQGTSGSTETQYF	TGTGCCAGCAGCCAGGGGACTAGCGGGAGCACAGAGACCCAGTACTTC	-	TRBD2	TRBJ2-5	TRBV3-1/TRBV3-2
CASSVWGLGEKLFF	TGTGCCAGCAGTGTGTGGGGGCTCGGTGAAAAACTGTTTTTT	-	-	TRBJ1-4	TRBV2
CASSLDRGTYEQYF	TGTGCCAGCAGTTTAGACAGGGGAACCTACGAGCAGTACTTC	few	TRBD1	TRBJ2-7	TRBV27
CASSLNPAGVGADTQYF	TGTGCCAGCAGCCTCAATCCAGCGGGAGTAGGTGCAGATACGCAGTATTTT	-	TRBD2	TRBJ2-3	TRBV7-8
CATSRYPGTSASDTQYF	TGTGCCACCAGCAGGTACCCCGGGACTAGCGCCTCAGATACGCAGTATTTT	-	TRBD2	TRBJ2-3	TRBV15
CASKSSYEQYF	TGCGCCAGCAAGAGCTCCTACGAGCAGTACTTC	-	-	TRBJ2-7	TRBV5-1
CASSTSTGNSYEQYF	TGTGCCAGTAGTACGTCGACAGGGAATTCCTACGAGCAGTACTTC	-	TRBD1	TRBJ2-7	TRBV19
CASTAMSRSPLHF	TGTGCCAGCACCGCGATGAGTAGATCACCCCTCCACTTT	-	-	TRBJ1-6	TRBV28
CSAWLRNTIYF	TGCAGTGCTTGGCTGCGAAACACCATATATTTT	-	-	TRBJ1-3	TRBV20-1
CASSRLTGGRAGGPGEQYF	TGTGCCAGCAGCAGACTAACAGGGGGAAGAGCGGGAGGGCCGGGAGAGCAGTACTTC	few	TRBD2	TRBJ2-7	TRBV27
CASSPGTGVNTEAFF	TGTGCCAGCAGCCCCGGGACAGGGGTGAACACTGAAGCTTTCTTT	-	TRBD1	TRBJ1-1	TRBV28
CASSSRTSGRFEQYF	TGTGCCAGCAGCTCACGGACTAGCGGGAGATTCGAGCAGTACTTC	-	TRBD2	TRBJ2-7	TRBV11-2
CASRLGGPGTDTQYF	TGTGCCAGTAGACTGGGAGGGCCCGGGACAGATACGCAGTATTTT	-	TRBD2	TRBJ2-3	TRBV19
CASSRQRRVEQYF	TGTGCCAGCAGCCGCCAGAGGAGGGTCGAGCAGTACTTC	-	-	TRBJ2-7	TRBV28
CASSLADSSYEQYF	TGTGCCAGCAGCTTAGCGGACAGCTCCTACGAGCAGTACTTC	few	-	TRBJ2-7	TRBV7-9
CASSLVLGEQYF	TGTGCCAGCAGCTTAGTACTCGGCGAGCAGTACTTC	-	-	TRBJ2-7	TRBV7-2
CASSEGGADFNEQFF	TGTGCCAGCAGTGAAGGCGGGGCGGATTTCAATGAGCAGTTCTTC	many	-	TRBJ2-1	TRBV6-1
CATSSGGTGANVLTF	TGTGCCACCAGCAGCGGGGGTACTGGGGCCAACGTCCTGACTTTC	-	-	TRBJ2-6	TRBV15
CASSLDIGGYTF	TGTGCCAGCAGCCTCGACATAGGTGGCTACACCTTC	-	-	TRBJ1-2	TRBV5-4
CASSLEGGRTEAFF	TGTGCCAGCAGTTTAGAGGGTGGGAGAACTGAAGCTTTCTTT	-	-	TRBJ1-1	TRBV2
CASSRSGDDTQYF	TGCGCCAGCAGCCGATCCGGGGATGATACGCAGTATTTT	-	-	TRBJ2-3	TRBV5-1
CASSPRAGGSYEQYF	TGTGCCAGCAGCCCTAGAGCGGGAGGGTCCTACGAGCAGTACTTC	few	TRBD2	TRBJ2-7	TRBV7-2
CASSLTRLAGVNEQFF	TGTGCCAGCAGTTTGACCCGACTAGCGGGAGTAAATGAGCAGTTCTTC	once	TRBD2	TRBJ2-1	TRBV27
CASSYGESFGTEAFF	TGTGCCAGCAGTTATGGAGAAAGTTTTGGAACTGAAGCTTTCTTT	-	-	TRBJ1-1	TRBV6-5
CSETSGTETQYF	TGCAGCGAGACTAGCGGGACGGAGACCCAGTACTTC	-	TRBD2	TRBJ2-5	TRBV29-1
CASSSSATSYNEQFF	TGCGCCAGCAGTTCTAGCGCTACCTCCTACAATGAGCAGTTCTTC	-	-	TRBJ2-1	TRBV10-1